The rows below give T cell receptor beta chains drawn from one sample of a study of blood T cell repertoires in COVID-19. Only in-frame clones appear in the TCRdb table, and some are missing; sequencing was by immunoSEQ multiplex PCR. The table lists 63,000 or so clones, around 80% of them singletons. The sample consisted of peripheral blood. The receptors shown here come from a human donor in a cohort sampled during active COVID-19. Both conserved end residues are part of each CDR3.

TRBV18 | CASSPQRGVLTDTQYF
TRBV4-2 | CASSPDTGELFF
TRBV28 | CASSLNLGSTEAFF
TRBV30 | CAWSTAWGDEQYF
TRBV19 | CASSGTGAIPSLLGEQYF
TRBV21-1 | CASSNLAGTPYEQYF
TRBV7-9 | CASSLDTTTNTEAFF
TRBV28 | CASSYLGEIFF
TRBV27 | CASSLSAEYYEQYF
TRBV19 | CASRLSHGYTF
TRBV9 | CASSETGTAEKLFF
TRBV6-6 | CASSYSTYQPQHF
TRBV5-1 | CASSIATGSYEQYF
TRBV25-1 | CASKFGRNEKLFF
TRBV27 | CASSLSTGLGETQYF
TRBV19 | CATRQGASEAFF
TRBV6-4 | CASRDTLQGAYHQPQHF
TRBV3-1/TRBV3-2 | CASRGQGLYGYTF
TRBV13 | CASSWSLGQAPSYEQYF
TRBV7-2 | CASRPGPGQLAKNIQYF
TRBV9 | CASSVAPRLGDTGELFF
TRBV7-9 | CASSLTTGAGELFF
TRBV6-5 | CASSTTGGSGRGAFF
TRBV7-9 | CASSPQGAGAEKLFF